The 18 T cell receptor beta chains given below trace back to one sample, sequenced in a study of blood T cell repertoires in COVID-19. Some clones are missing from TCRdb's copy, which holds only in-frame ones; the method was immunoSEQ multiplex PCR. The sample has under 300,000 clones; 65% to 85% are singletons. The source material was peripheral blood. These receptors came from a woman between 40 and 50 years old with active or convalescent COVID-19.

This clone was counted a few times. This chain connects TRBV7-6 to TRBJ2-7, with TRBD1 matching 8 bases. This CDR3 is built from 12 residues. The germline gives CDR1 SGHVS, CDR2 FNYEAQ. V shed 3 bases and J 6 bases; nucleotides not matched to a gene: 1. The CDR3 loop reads CASSFGQGEQYF. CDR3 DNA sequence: TGTGCCAGCAGCTTCGGACAGGGCGAGCAGTACTTC.

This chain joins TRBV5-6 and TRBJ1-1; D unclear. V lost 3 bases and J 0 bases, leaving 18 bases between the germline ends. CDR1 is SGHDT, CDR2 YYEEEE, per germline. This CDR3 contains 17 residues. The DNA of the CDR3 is TGTGCCAGCAGCTCTCCATACACACCAGGCCTGAACACTGAAGCTTTCTTT. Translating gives CASSSPYTPGLNTEAFF.

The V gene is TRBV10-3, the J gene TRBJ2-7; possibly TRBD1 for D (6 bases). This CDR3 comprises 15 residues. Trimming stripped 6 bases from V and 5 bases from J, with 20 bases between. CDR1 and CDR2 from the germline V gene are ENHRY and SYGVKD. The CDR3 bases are TGTGCCATCAGCGAACAGGGAGTTATCAGAAACGAGCAGTACTTC. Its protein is CAISEQGVIRNEQYF.

The CDR3 spells CASSLGQGPLNEQYV. In nucleotides, the CDR3 is TGTGCCAGCAGCCTCGGACAGGGGCCTCTAAACGAGCAGTACGTC. The chain combines TRBV21-1 with TRBJ2-7; the D call in the table, TRBD1, was not verified against the DNA. TRBV21-1 is described as a pseudogene. The CDR3 contains 15 residues.

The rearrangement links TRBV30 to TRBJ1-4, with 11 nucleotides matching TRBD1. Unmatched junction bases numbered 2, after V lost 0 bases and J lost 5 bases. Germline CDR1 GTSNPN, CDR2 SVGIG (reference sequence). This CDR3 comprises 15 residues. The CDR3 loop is CAWSVGTGGNEKLFF. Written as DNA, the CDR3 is TGTGCCTGGAGTGTCGGGACAGGGGGAAATGAAAAACTGTTTTTT.

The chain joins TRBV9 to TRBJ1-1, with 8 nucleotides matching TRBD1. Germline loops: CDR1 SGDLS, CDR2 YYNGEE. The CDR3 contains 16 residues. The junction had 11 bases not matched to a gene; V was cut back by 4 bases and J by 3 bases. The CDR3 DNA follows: TGTGCCAGCAGCCCGCGACAGGGGACGGGGTACACTGAAGCTTTCTTT. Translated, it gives CASSPRQGTGYTEAFF.

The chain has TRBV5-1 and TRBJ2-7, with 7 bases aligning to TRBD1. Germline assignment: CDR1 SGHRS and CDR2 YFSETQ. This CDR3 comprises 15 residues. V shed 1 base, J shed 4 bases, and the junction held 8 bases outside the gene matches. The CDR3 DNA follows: TGCGCCAGCAGCTTGACCGGGACAGTTTCTTACGAGCAGTACTTC. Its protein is CASSLTGTVSYEQYF. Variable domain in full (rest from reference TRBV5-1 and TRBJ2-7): KAGVTQTPRYLIKTRGQQVTLSCSPISGHRSVSWYQQTPGQGLQFLFEYFSETQRNKGNFPGRFSGRQFSNSRSEMNVSTLELGDSALYLCASSLTGTVSYEQYFGPGTRLTVT.

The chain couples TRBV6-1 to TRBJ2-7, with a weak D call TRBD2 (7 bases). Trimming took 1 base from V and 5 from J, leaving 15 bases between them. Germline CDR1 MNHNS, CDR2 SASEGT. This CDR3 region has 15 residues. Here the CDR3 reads CASSEETGGRNEQYF. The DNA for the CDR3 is TGTGCCAGCAGTGAAGAAACGGGGGGCCGGAACGAGCAGTACTTC.

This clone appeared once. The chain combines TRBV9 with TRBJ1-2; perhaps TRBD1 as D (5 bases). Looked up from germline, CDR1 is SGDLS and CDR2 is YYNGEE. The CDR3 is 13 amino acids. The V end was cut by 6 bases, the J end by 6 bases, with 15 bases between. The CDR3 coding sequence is TGTGCCAGCACCGGGGGGGATTTGGATGGCTACACCTTC. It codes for CASTGGDLDGYTF.

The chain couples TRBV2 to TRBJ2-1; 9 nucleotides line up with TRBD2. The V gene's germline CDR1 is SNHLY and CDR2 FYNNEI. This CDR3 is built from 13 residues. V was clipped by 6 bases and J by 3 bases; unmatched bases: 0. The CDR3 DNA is TGTGCCAGCAGGCGGGGGGGCTACAATGAGCAGTTCTTC. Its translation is CASRRGGYNEQFF.

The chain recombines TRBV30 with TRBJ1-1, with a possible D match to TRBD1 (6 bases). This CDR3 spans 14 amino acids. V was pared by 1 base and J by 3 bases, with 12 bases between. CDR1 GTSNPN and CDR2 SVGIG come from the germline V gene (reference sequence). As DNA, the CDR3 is TGTGCCTGGAGTGGAGGGGGTGGGTACACTGAAGCTTTCTTT. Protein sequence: CAWSGGGGYTEAFF.

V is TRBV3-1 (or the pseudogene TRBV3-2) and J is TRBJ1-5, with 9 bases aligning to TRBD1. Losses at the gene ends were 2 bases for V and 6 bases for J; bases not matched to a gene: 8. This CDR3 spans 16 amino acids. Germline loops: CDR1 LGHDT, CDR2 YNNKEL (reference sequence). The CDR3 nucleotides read TGTGCCAGCAGCCAAACATCGACAGGGGGGAGTCAGCCCCAGCATTTT. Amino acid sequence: CASSQTSTGGSQPQHF.

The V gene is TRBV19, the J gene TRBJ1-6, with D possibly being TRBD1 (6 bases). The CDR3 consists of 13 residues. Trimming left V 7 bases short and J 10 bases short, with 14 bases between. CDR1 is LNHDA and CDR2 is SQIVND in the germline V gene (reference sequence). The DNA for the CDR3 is TGTGCCAGTACCTTAGGGGGTAACTCACCCCTCCACTTT. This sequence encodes CASTLGGNSPLHF.

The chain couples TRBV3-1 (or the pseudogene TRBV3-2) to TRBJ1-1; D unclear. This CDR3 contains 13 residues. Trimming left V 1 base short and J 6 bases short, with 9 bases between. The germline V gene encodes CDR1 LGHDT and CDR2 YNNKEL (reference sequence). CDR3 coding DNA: TGTGCCAGCAGCCAAGGTCAGAAAGCTGAAGCTTTCTTT. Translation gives CASSQGQKAEAFF.

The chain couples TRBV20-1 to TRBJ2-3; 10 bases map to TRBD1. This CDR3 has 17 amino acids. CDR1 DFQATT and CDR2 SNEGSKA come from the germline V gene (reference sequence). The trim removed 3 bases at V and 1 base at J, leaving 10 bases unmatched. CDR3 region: CSASPDRGKQGTDTQYF. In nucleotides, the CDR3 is TGCAGTGCTAGTCCGGACAGGGGGAAACAAGGCACAGATACGCAGTATTTT.

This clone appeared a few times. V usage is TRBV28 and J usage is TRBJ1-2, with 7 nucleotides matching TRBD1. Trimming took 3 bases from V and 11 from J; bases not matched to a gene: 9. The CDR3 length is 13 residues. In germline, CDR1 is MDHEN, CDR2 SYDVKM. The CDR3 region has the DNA TGTGCCAGCAGTTTCCAAGGACAGGCCCGGTACACCTTC. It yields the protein CASSFQGQARYTF.

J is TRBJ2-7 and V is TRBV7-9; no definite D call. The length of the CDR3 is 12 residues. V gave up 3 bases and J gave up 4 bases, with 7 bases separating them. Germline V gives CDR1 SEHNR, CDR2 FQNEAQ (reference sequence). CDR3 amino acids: CASSFDGYEQYV. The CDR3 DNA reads TGTGCCAGCAGCTTTGACGGGTACGAGCAGTACGTC.

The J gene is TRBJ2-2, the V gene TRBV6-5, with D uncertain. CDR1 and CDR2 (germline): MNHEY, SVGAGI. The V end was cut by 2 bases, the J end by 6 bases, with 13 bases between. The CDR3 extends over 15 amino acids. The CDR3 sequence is CASSYDTRIAGELFF. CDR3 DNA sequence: TGTGCCAGCAGTTACGACACGAGAATAGCCGGGGAGCTGTTTTTT.